The sequence of this T cell receptor beta chain was determined in a study of tumor and adjacent non-tumor tissue in lung cancer. This clonotype appeared a few times. Sequence at one end of the junction differs from germline and may be a read error. This sample's RNA came from whole unsorted tissue. The normal lung tissue was taken more than 3 cm from the tumor edge. CDR3 length equals 15 residues. Germline V gives CDR1 LGHNA, CDR2 YNFKEQ. The library came from three nested PCR rounds adapted from ARM-PCR protocols. Each CDR3 protein gets one entry after TCRdb re-called the multiplex PCR reads with MiXCR. The repertoire includes over 80,000 distinct CDR3 sequences, 80% of them detected once, and about 31% sits in the top ten.

Input material: distant non-tumor lung tissue. The TCR originated in a man in his sixties with small cell lung cancer. The rearrangement uses TRBV4-2 and TRBJ2-2; 10 positions match TRBD2. As DNA, the CDR3 is TGTGCCAGCAAGCTAGCGGGAGATGATGACGGGGAGCTGCTTTTT. Protein: CASKLAGDDDGELLF.